What follows are 7 T cell receptor beta chains derived from one specimen sequenced in a study of CD8+ T cells in alopecia areata. Treatment meaning: oral pan-JAK inhibitor, 5-10 mg twice daily. RNA extraction was followed by reverse transcription into cDNA, which acted as the sequencing template. Here immunoSEQ multiplex PCR was the method, and the copy in TCRdb shows in-frame clones only, minus some. The sample holds 150,000 to 250,000 clones, 50% to 60% seen once. Source: CD4+ T cells sorted from blood, taken at week 4, from a patient treated with tofacitinib. These receptors all stem from a human donor with alopecia areata.

This clone was counted once. J is TRBJ1-6 and V is TRBV30; D is unresolved. Deletions cut 4 bases from V and 7 bases from J, with 11 bases between. Per germline, CDR1 GTSNPN and CDR2 SVGIG (reference sequence). The CDR3 length is 13 residues. The chain's CDR3 is CAWTPLGNSPLHF. CDR3 nucleotides: TGTGCCTGGACTCCATTGGGGAATTCACCCCTCCACTTT.

The genes are TRBV7-9 and TRBJ1-5, with 9 nucleotides matching TRBD1. The CDR3 is 17 amino acids. Germline V gene sequence: CDR1 SEHNR, CDR2 FQNEAQ (reference sequence). With 4 bases clipped from V and 9 bases from J, the junction kept 16 bases outside the gene matches. The CDR3 DNA is TGTGCCAGCAGCTCATCACCCTGGGACAGGGCGGGTGGGCCCCAGCATTTT. This codes for CASSSSPWDRAGGPQHF.

V gene TRBV27 combines with J gene TRBJ1-2; the D gene is possibly TRBD1 (6 bases). Germline V CDR1 and CDR2: MNHEY, SMNVEV (reference sequence). The CDR3 covers 15 residues. Trimming took off 6 bases at V and 8 bases at J, with 22 bases between the two ends. This CDR3 is CASSPDSSRPMGYTF. The DNA for the CDR3 is TGTGCCAGCAGCCCGGACAGCTCTAGGCCTATGGGCTACACCTTC.

The gene calls are TRBV14 and TRBJ1-2; D remains unclear. CDR1 and CDR2 (germline): SGHDN, FVKESK. This CDR3 has 14 amino acids. Trimming left V 1 base short and J 6 bases short, with 12 bases between. The CDR3 loop is CASSQGSGYNGYTF. The CDR3 bases are TGTGCCAGCAGCCAAGGATCTGGGTATAATGGCTACACCTTC.

This clone was seen a few times. The chain is built from TRBV30 and TRBJ2-1, with D possibly being TRBD1 or TRBD2 (6 bases each). Trimming took 7 bases from V and 0 from J, leaving 16 bases between them. Germline V gene lookup returns CDR1 GTSNPN and CDR2 SVGIG (reference sequence). The CDR3 is 15 residues long. CDR3 coding DNA: TGTGCCTTAGTAGGGGGGTTTTTCTCCTACAATGAGCAGTTCTTC. Protein product: CALVGGFFSYNEQFF.

This chain links TRBV5-4 with TRBJ2-3; D possibly corresponds to TRBD1 (6 bases). The CDR3 is made up of 13 amino acids. CDR1 and CDR2 from the germline V gene are SGHNT and YYREEE (reference sequence). With 5 bases removed from V and 5 bases from J, the gap between germline ends came to 12 bases. The chain's CDR3 is CASSPDRGDTQYF. CDR3 in DNA: TGTGCCAGCAGTCCGGACAGAGGAGATACGCAGTATTTT. Based on the CDR3 plus reference TRBV5-4 and TRBJ2-3, the full variable domain is ETGVTQSPTHLIKTRGQQVTLRCSSQSGHNTVSWYQQALGQGPQFIFQYYREEENGRGNFPPRFSGLQFPNYSSELNVNALELDDSALYLCASSPDRGDTQYFGPGTRLTVL.

The rearrangement joins TRBV5-1 to TRBJ1-5; D gene uncertain. Trimming shortened V by 1 base and J by 0 bases, and 5 bases separated the two germline ends. The germline gives CDR1 SGHRS, CDR2 YFSETQ. The CDR3 has 14 amino acids. The CDR3 loop reads CASSLTGSNQPQHF. CDR3 nucleotides: TGCGCCAGCAGCTTGACGGGTAGCAATCAGCCCCAGCATTTT.